The source of this TCR beta chain is a study of molecular identifiers for immune sequencing clone quantification. The study, taken as a whole, reports: Clones that exceeded 20 RNA copies held over 99% of effector molecules, yet under 1% in naive cells. Molecules of identical TCR sharing a barcode could underestimate highly expanded clone sizes.

For bulk TCR libraries, previously described methods and listed TCR primers were used. TCRdb re-called the PCR reads with MiXCR, one entry per CDR3 protein. The repertoire includes about 640,000 distinct CDR3 sequences, 20% of them detected once, and 0.85% sits in the top ten. Concerning this clonotype: Its cognate antigen is unknown.

The CDR3 has 14 amino acids. CDR1 is LGHDT and CDR2 is YNNKEL in the germline V gene (reference sequence). V was pared by 0 bases and J by 4 bases, with 8 bases between. The chain employs TRBV3-1 and TRBJ2-3; D gene unclear. What was sequenced was naive CD8+ T cells from blood, with Jurkat cell RNA spiked in. The subset denotes: FACS-sorted CD8+CD4-CCR7+CD45RA+ naive T cells. The sequence was collected from a human donor in good health. Some libraries in this study had Jurkat cell RNA spiked in. The CDR3 DNA follows: TGTGCCAGCAGCCAAGAGTTCGGCGCAGATACGCAGTATTTT. It yields the protein CASSQEFGADTQYF.